The clone carrying this T cell receptor beta chain was observed a handful of times. Germline trimming cut 6 bases from V and 4 bases from J; bases unmatched to any gene: 10. Germline CDR1 reads MNHEY; CDR2 reads SMNVEV (reference sequence). This CDR3 contains 15 residues. These data are taken from a study of blood T cells in healthy people across ages. Background on the study: Template switching retrieved approximately one barcoded beta molecule for each two T cells.

Through a sample-barcoded 5' primer and a J-beta primer mix, a second PCR was run for about 6 to 12 cycles. TCRdb reprocessed the 5' RACE reads with MiXCR, giving one entry per CDR3 protein. The profile shows fewer than 950,000 distinct CDR3 sequences, 40% to 65% of them singletons. This clonotype was sampled from a man of 80 years or more in good health. The chain has TRBV27 and TRBJ2-7; 9 bases are shared with TRBD1. The sample was blood. Here the CDR3 DNA reads TGTGCCAGCAGCAAATCCGGGACAGGGACTTACGAGCAGTACTTC. It encodes CASSKSGTGTYEQYF.